What follows are 27 T cell receptor beta chains derived from one specimen sequenced in a study of cytotoxic CD8 clonotypes in ibrutinib-treated CLL. Some clones are missing from TCRdb's copy, which holds only in-frame ones; the method was immunoSEQ multiplex PCR. Of 150,000 to 250,000 clones detected, 55% to 85% appear once; the ten largest clones hold 13%. The sample was PBMCs, taken after 24 months of ibrutinib treatment. These receptors all stem from a human donor with chronic lymphocytic leukemia.

This clone was found a few times. V and J are TRBV9 and TRBJ1-5, with D possibly matching TRBD1 (5 bases). CDR3 length: 15 residues. The V gene's germline CDR1 is SGDLS and CDR2 YYNGEE. V lost 0 bases, J lost 5 bases, and 12 bases lay in between. The DNA of the CDR3 is TGTGCCAGCAGCGTAGGAGGGGAGGGTGATCAGCCCCAGCATTTT. Translating it yields CASSVGGEGDQPQHF.

This clone came up a few times. The V call is TRBV19, the J call TRBJ2-1; TRBD1 agrees at 7 bases. The V and J ends lost 6 bases and 1 base, in that order; junction bases with no gene match: 6. CDR3 length: 15 amino acids. The germline CDR1 and CDR2 sequences are LNHDA and SQIVND (reference sequence). Written as DNA, the CDR3 is TGTGCCAGTAGGAAGACAGGGTTGTCCTACAATGAGCAGTTCTTC. It yields the protein CASRKTGLSYNEQFF.

This clone was observed a single time. The genes are TRBV15 and TRBJ1-5; no firm D call. Trimming left V 0 bases short and J 6 bases short, with 9 bases between. There are 14 residues in the CDR3. CDR1 and CDR2 from the germline V gene are LNHNV and YYDKDF (reference sequence). This CDR3 is CATSRDPGVQPQHF. The CDR3 region has the DNA TGTGCCACCAGCAGAGATCCCGGGGTTCAGCCCCAGCATTTT. Combining the CDR3 with reference TRBV15 and TRBJ1-5 gives the whole variable domain DAMVIQNPRYQVTQFGKPVTLSCSQTLNHNVMYWYQQKSSQAPKLLFHYYDKDFNNEADTPDNFQSRRPNTSFCFLDIRSPGLGDTAMYLCATSRDPGVQPQHFGDGTRLSIL.

This clone was found a few times. The V gene is TRBV6-1, the J gene TRBJ2-7; D possibly matches TRBD1 or TRBD2 (5 bases each). Germline CDR1 is MNHNS and CDR2 is SASEGT. The CDR3 runs to 14 residues. The V end lost 7 bases, the J end lost 3 bases, and 16 bases lay between the germline ends. As DNA, the CDR3 is TGTGCCAGCACCCGGGGACCTCTCGACTACGAGCAGTACTTC. This codes for CASTRGPLDYEQYF.

Notes on this clone: It is likely a read error, because the conserved phenylalanine at the end of the CDR3 is missing. Because the CDR3's place on the DNA is in doubt, the DNA is left out and the CDR3 is given as listed by TCRdb. The chain uses TRBV4-2 and TRBJ1-2; TRBD1, the table's D call, was not compared with the DNA. Germline lookup yields CDR1 LGHNA and CDR2 YNFKEQ. The CDR3 is 12 residues long, ends included. CDR3 loop: CASSQEGGREKL.

This chain joins TRBV4-3 and TRBJ2-1; D not certain. The CDR3 totals 14 residues. Between the trimmed V and J ends, which lost 4 bases and 0 bases, there was a span of 7 bases. Germline V lookup: CDR1 LGHNA, CDR2 YSLEER. CDR3 sequence reads: CASSPRSSYNEQFF. The CDR3 region has the DNA TGCGCCAGCAGCCCTAGGAGCTCCTACAATGAGCAGTTCTTC.

The V gene is TRBV4-3, the J gene TRBJ1-2, with 7 bases that match TRBD1. The germline V gene encodes CDR1 LGHNA and CDR2 YSLEER. The CDR3 has 15 amino acids. Germline trimming cut 1 base from V and 6 bases from J; bases unmatched to any gene: 8. Here the CDR3 reads CASSQGRGGAHGYTF. CDR3 sequence (DNA): TGCGCCAGCAGCCAAGGAAGAGGGGGCGCGCATGGCTACACCTTC.

The chain recombines TRBV28 with TRBJ1-1; TRBD1 might be the D (5 bases). Trimming removed 9 bases at V and 0 bases at J, with 11 bases between. Germline CDR1 reads MDHEN; CDR2 reads SYDVKM. The CDR3 runs 13 residues. The CDR3 DNA follows: TGTGCCAGTTCAGGGTTCATGAACACTGAAGCTTTCTTT. Encoded protein: CASSGFMNTEAFF.

This chain uses TRBV13 with TRBJ1-2; the match to TRBD1 covers 8 bases. Germline CDR1 PRHDT, CDR2 FYEKMQ (reference sequence). The CDR3 contains 16 residues. V was clipped by 0 bases and J by 4 bases; unmatched bases: 7. The DNA for the CDR3 is TGTGCCAGCAGCTTAGGGGGACGACAGGGGAGCTATGGCTACACCTTC. As protein: CASSLGGRQGSYGYTF. Variable domain in full (rest from reference TRBV13 and TRBJ1-2): AAGVIQSPRHLIKEKRETATLKCYPIPRHDTVYWYQQGPGQDPQFLISFYEKMQSDKGSIPDRFSAQQFSDYHSELNMSSLELGDSALYFCASSLGGRQGSYGYTFGSGTRLTVV.

A note on this clone: Different DNA sequences within this sample yield the same CDR3. The chain recombines TRBV7-2 with TRBJ2-5; D call uncertain. Germline V gene data show CDR1 as SGHTA and CDR2 as FQGNSA. The CDR3 has 12 residues. V shed 0 bases and J shed 5 bases, with 4 bases lying between them. CDR3 sequence: CASSLARETQYF. The CDR3 region has the DNA TGTGCCAGCAGCTTAGCGCGGGAGACCCAGTACTTC.

V usage is TRBV7-2 and J usage is TRBJ1-1; D is perhaps TRBD1 (5 bases). Germline assignment: CDR1 SGHTA and CDR2 FQGNSA. The V end was cut by 5 bases, the J end by 5 bases, with 15 bases between. This CDR3 contains 14 residues. Here the CDR3 reads CASSPTIQGTEAFF. CDR3 bases: TGTGCCAGCAGCCCTACTATCCAGGGAACTGAAGCTTTCTTT.

This rearrangement joins TRBV28 to TRBJ2-3; 11 bases fit TRBD2. The germline gives CDR1 MDHEN, CDR2 SYDVKM. The CDR3 has 20 amino acids. The junction had 16 bases not matched to a gene; V was cut back by 5 bases and J by 0 bases. The CDR3 region is CASSRRLAGNMFSSTDTQYF. The CDR3 coding sequence is TGTGCCAGCAGTCGAAGACTAGCGGGAAACATGTTTTCTAGCACAGATACGCAGTATTTT.

This clone has just a few counts. This chain links TRBV10-3 with TRBJ1-1; D is possibly TRBD1 (6 bases). Per the germline V gene, CDR1 is ENHRY and CDR2 is SYGVKD. The V and J ends lost 3 bases and 4 bases respectively, with 12 bases between them. The CDR3 extends over 14 amino acids. CDR3 sequence (DNA): TGTGCCATCAGTGACAGGGGAGGAGGCACTGAAGCTTTCTTT. It codes for CAISDRGGGTEAFF.

As for this clone: Additional DNA sequences in this sample encode the identical CDR3. This sequence joins TRBV27 and TRBJ2-3; TRBD1 matches 7 bases. The CDR3 loop spans 14 amino acids. Trimming at V came to 4 bases and at J to 0 bases, leaving 1 base not matched to a gene. The germline gives CDR1 MNHEY, CDR2 SMNVEV (reference sequence). The CDR3 region is CASSWTGSTDTQYF. In nucleotides, the CDR3 is TGTGCCAGCAGTTGGACAGGTAGCACAGATACGCAGTATTTT.

The J gene is TRBJ1-3, the V gene TRBV19, with D perhaps TRBD1 (5 bases). Germline V gene lookup returns CDR1 LNHDA and CDR2 SQIVND (reference sequence). The CDR3 is made up of 14 amino acids. V was cut by 5 bases and J by 0 bases, with 8 bases left in between. This CDR3 reads CASSGTDSGNTIYF. DNA for the CDR3: TGTGCCAGTAGTGGGACGGACTCTGGAAACACCATATATTTT.

The V gene is TRBV5-1, the J gene TRBJ2-5; 14 bases map to TRBD2. The CDR3 is 16 residues long. Germline CDR1 is SGHRS and CDR2 is YFSETQ. Losses at the gene ends were 0 bases for V and 7 bases for J; bases not matched to a gene: 5. DNA for the CDR3: TGCGCCAGCAGCTTGGGACTAGCGGGAGGGCCGGGGACCCAGTACTTC. Its translation is CASSLGLAGGPGTQYF. Combining the CDR3 with reference TRBV5-1 and TRBJ2-5 gives the whole variable domain KAGVTQTPRYLIKTRGQQVTLSCSPISGHRSVSWYQQTPGQGLQFLFEYFSETQRNKGNFPGRFSGRQFSNSRSEMNVSTLELGDSALYLCASSLGLAGGPGTQYFGPGTRLLVL.

V and J are TRBV27 and TRBJ2-3; D unresolved. The CDR3 spans 16 residues. Germline V gene data show CDR1 as MNHEY and CDR2 as SMNVEV (reference sequence). V was trimmed by 1 base and J by 4 bases, leaving 15 bases between them. DNA of the CDR3: TGTGCCAGCAGTTTATTTTCCGGAAGGATCGCAGATACGCAGTATTTT. Protein: CASSLFSGRIADTQYF.

The rearrangement links TRBV9 to TRBJ2-2, with D hard to call. CDR1 SGDLS and CDR2 YYNGEE come from the germline V gene. This CDR3 comprises 12 residues. Trimming took 1 base from V and 7 from J, leaving 5 bases between them. As DNA, the CDR3 is TGTGCCAGCAGCGTAACCGTCGGGGAGCTGTTTTTT. Amino acids: CASSVTVGELFF.

CDR3 in DNA: TGTGCCAGCAGCTGGGGGGGAGCGGCCAATGAGCAGTTCTTC. Residues: CASSWGGAANEQFF. The chain joins TRBV7-9 to TRBJ2-1, with 7 bases matching TRBD2. Germline V gives CDR1 SEHNR, CDR2 FQNEAQ (reference sequence). V shed 4 bases and J 6 bases; nucleotides not matched to a gene: 6. This CDR3 contains 14 residues.

The chain is built from TRBV30 and TRBJ2-4, with 9 nucleotides matching TRBD1. This CDR3 is built from 13 residues. Germline loops: CDR1 GTSNPN, CDR2 SVGIG (reference sequence). V lost 4 bases, J lost 4 bases, and 2 bases stayed unmatched. The CDR3 nucleotides read TGTGCCTGGAAGGGACAGGGAAAAAACATTCAGTACTTC. It encodes CAWKGQGKNIQYF.

This chain links TRBV6-5 with TRBJ2-3; maybe TRBD2 (5 bases). The germline gives CDR1 MNHEY, CDR2 SVGAGI. The CDR3 contains 15 residues. V dropped 6 bases and J dropped 6 bases, with 19 bases sitting between them. The DNA of the CDR3 is TGTGCCAGCAGCGATAGGACTCACACCTTGGATACGCAGTATTTT. Protein product: CASSDRTHTLDTQYF.

The CDR3 nucleotides are TGTGCCAGCAGCTTCGGGACAGAGAACACTGAAGCTTTCTTT. Residues: CASSFGTENTEAFF. V gene TRBV7-3 combines with J gene TRBJ1-1, with 7 positions matching TRBD1. V was clipped by 3 bases and J by 1 base; unmatched bases: 2. The CDR3 runs 14 residues. Looked up from germline, CDR1 is SGHTA and CDR2 is FQGTGA.

The genes are TRBV28 and TRBJ1-2; D might be TRBD1 (6 bases). The CDR3 sequence is 14 residues long. CDR1 is MDHEN, CDR2 SYDVKM, per germline. The germline V and J ends were trimmed by 1 base and 7 bases, with 13 bases remaining between them. CDR3 region: CASSLSTGWSGYTF. The CDR3 bases are TGTGCCAGCAGTTTATCTACAGGGTGGAGTGGCTACACCTTC.

The chain uses TRBV4-3 and TRBJ1-5; D is ambiguous. In germline, CDR1 is LGHNA, CDR2 YSLEER. This CDR3 is built from 13 residues. The V and J ends lost 2 bases and 9 bases respectively, with 11 bases between them. The CDR3 reads CASSQRPDLPQHF. The CDR3 DNA reads as TGCGCCAGCAGCCAAAGGCCAGACCTGCCCCAGCATTTT.

Note on this clone: Mismatch with germline at one junction end may stem from a read error. This chain links TRBV7-2 with TRBJ1-4; 8 bases are shared with TRBD1. The CDR3 has 12 residues. CDR1 SGHTA and CDR2 FQGNSA come from the germline V gene. CDR3 nucleotide sequence: TGTGCCAGCAGCTTGTGGACAGGGCCTATTTCTTTT. Its translation: CASSLWTGPISF.

The chain has TRBV5-1 and TRBJ1-2, with 7 positions matching TRBD1. J lost 3 bases, V lost 2 bases, and 4 bases had no gene match. This CDR3 spans 14 amino acids. Germline-derived CDR1 and CDR2 are SGHRS and YFSETQ. CDR3 in amino acids: CASSFEQGYYGYTF. As DNA, the CDR3 is TGCGCCAGCAGCTTTGAACAGGGGTACTATGGCTACACCTTC.

The J gene is TRBJ2-2, the V gene TRBV30; D not certain. Per germline, CDR1 GTSNPN and CDR2 SVGIG (reference sequence). CDR3 length: 17 amino acids. Trimming stripped 2 bases from V and 2 bases from J, with 18 bases between. The CDR3 sequence is CAWSRSRHQINTGELFF. The DNA for the CDR3 is TGTGCCTGGAGTAGATCCCGACATCAAATTAACACCGGGGAGCTGTTTTTT.